This T cell receptor beta chain was found in a study of T cells after yellow fever vaccination. Findings and limits, study-wide: A small proportion of clonotypes was detected in both the CD4 and CD8 compartments.

In regard to this clonotype: The antigen is not known.

Trimming stripped 3 bases from V and 3 bases from J, with 12 bases between. In germline, CDR1 is MNHNS, CDR2 SASEGT. This CDR3 has 16 amino acids. TCRdb re-analysed the 5' RACE reads in MiXCR, keeping a single row per CDR3 protein. The sample has around 310,000 distinct CDR3 sequences; 3.6% are singletons. This sequence originates from a man aged 18 to 30 who received the YFV17D yellow fever vaccine. The sequenced sample was PBMCs, obtained on the day of the yellow fever booster vaccination. The J gene is TRBJ2-6, the V gene TRBV6-1, with D possibly matching TRBD1 (6 bases). The CDR3 DNA reads as TGTGCCAGCAGTGAGCTACCAGGGGTTGGGGCCAACGTCCTGACTTTC. Its protein product is CASSELPGVGANVLTF.